This T cell receptor beta chain was found in a study of early T cells in non-severe SARS-CoV-2 infection. The CDR3 sequence is 18 residues long. V shed 5 bases, J shed 0 bases, and the junction held 14 bases outside the gene matches. The V gene's germline CDR1 is SGDLS and CDR2 YYNGEE. Unique molecular identifiers (one per individual cDNA molecule) were attached. TCRdb called the 5' RACE reads again in MiXCR, with one record for every CDR3 protein. The table records around 99,000 distinct CDR3 sequences, over 8.5% of them present only once. The rearrangement links TRBV9 to TRBJ1-3; 7 bases align to TRBD1. The TCR comes from an adult who was a healthcare worker with PCR-confirmed SARS-CoV-2 infection or an uninfected control (not recorded which). Sequenced input: whole blood. In DNA, the CDR3 is TGTGCCAGCAGTATAAGTCCGGGACAGCGCGTCTCTGGAAACACCATATATTTT. Amino acid sequence: CASSISPGQRVSGNTIYF.